This T cell receptor beta chain stems from a study of blood T cell repertoires in COVID-19. On the study more broadly: Researchers got acute and convalescent COVID-19 samples from the United States, Italy and Spain. PBMCs, B-cell-depleted T cells, or T cells provided the cDNA or gDNA that made up the material.

J lost 0 bases, V lost 3 bases, and 7 bases had no gene match. The CDR3 loop spans 16 amino acids. CDR1 and CDR2 (germline): SGDLS, YYNGEE. Methods used by the authors: The assay estimated nucleated cells by amplifying reference gene primers. Clones were read by immunoSEQ multiplex PCR, and TCRdb kept only the in-frame ones, dropping some. The V and J calls and clone size are taken from that table; D and trimming were inferred from the DNA. The sample includes fewer than 200,000 clones, around 72% of them seen just once. Sequencing used peripheral blood. V gene TRBV9 combines with J gene TRBJ2-5, with 8 nucleotides matching TRBD1. This sequence originates from an elderly woman with acute or convalescent COVID-19. The chain's CDR3 is CASSAGTGGDQETQYF. The CDR3 DNA sequence: TGTGCCAGCAGCGCGGGAACAGGGGGAGACCAAGAGACCCAGTACTTC.